The sequence of this T cell receptor (beta chain) was determined in a study of blood T cell repertoires in COVID-19. Study as a whole: The United States, Italy and Spain supplied acute and convalescent COVID-19 samples.

The CDR3 runs to 15 residues. Germline lookup yields CDR1 KGHSH and CDR2 LQKENI. V was clipped by 6 bases and J by 2 bases; unmatched bases: 6. Source study methods: The assay estimated nucleated cells by amplifying reference gene primers. Some clones are missing from TCRdb's copy, which holds only in-frame ones; the method was immunoSEQ multiplex PCR. That table gives V, J and clone size, and the DNA gave D and trimming. The data contain about 230,000 clones, approximately 89% of them singletons. The V and J genes are TRBV18 and TRBJ2-3, with 9 nucleotides matching TRBD1. Sequenced input: PBMCs or T cells enriched from blood (not recorded which). This clonotype originated in a woman in her twenties or thirties with acute COVID-19. CDR3 sequence: CASSPGTGSTDTQYF. The CDR3 DNA follows: TGTGCCAGCTCCCCCGGGACAGGGTCCACAGATACGCAGTATTTT.